This T cell receptor beta chain was captured in a study of beta chain features in type 1 diabetes. Study-wide points: All four CD4+ subsets from Type 1 diabetes patients carried moderately but significantly shorter TCRB CDR3s. Compared with healthy donors, patients appeared to share more similar naive, central memory and regulatory TCRB repertoires. Insertions at VDJ junctions were less frequent in type 1 diabetes patients. These patients also deleted more nucleotides at the same junctions.

Regarding this clone: The target antigen is unknown.

Sorted populations were all over 98% pure. The CDR3 runs 14 residues. Germline-derived CDR1 and CDR2 are KGHSH and LQKENI. With V trimmed by 4 bases and J by 4 bases, 2 bases remained unmatched. All of the isolated RNA was reverse transcribed, so expressed TCRB transcripts were sequenced. Repertoires were generated with immunoSEQ multiplex PCR, while TCRdb's copy carries only in-frame clones and drops some. This sample has 970,000 or so clones, with around a sixth found just once. V gene TRBV18 combines with J gene TRBJ1-5, with 9 nucleotides matching TRBD1. The sample comprised naive CD4+ T cells from blood. This TCR derives from a woman aged 18 to 35 in good health. The CDR3 sequence is CASSLGTGNQPQHF. CDR3 in DNA: TGTGCCAGCTCACTCGGGACAGGGAATCAGCCCCAGCATTTT.